A selection of T cell receptor beta chains follows, all from one sample in a study of blood T cell repertoires in COVID-19. Measured with immunoSEQ multiplex PCR; TCRdb has only the in-frame clones, and not every one. This table has around 120,000 clones, about nine tenths appearing once. The specimen was peripheral blood. The receptors derive from a man aged 55 to 70 with COVID-19, enrolled during active disease. Both conserved end residues are part of each CDR3. Fields, in order: J gene, clone size, V gene, D gene, CDR3 protein. A D gene is named only where the DNA matches it firmly. The size of a clone is reported for some rows only, either as once, few or many, or as a class for expanded clones.

TRBJ2-7 NA TRBV4-2 TRBD2 CASSQDPAGEEQYF
TRBJ1-6 NA TRBV28 NA CASSQDRNSPLHF
TRBJ2-1 NA TRBV6-6 TRBD1 CASSPPPGQLNEQFF
TRBJ2-5 NA TRBV11-3 TRBD1 CASSSRPTGAETQYF
TRBJ1-6 NA TRBV19 NA CASSPRDNFLHF
TRBJ2-2 NA TRBV3-1/TRBV3-2 NA CASSPTEDRYTGELFF
TRBJ2-3 NA TRBV9 TRBD2 CASSVGAGGVTDTQYF
TRBJ1-1 NA TRBV27 TRBD1 CASSPREQGATEAFF
TRBJ2-6 once TRBV11-3 NA CASTGLRTSGANVLTF
TRBJ2-3 once TRBV5-1 NA CASGTGVDTQYF